These 15 T cell receptor beta chains share one sample of origin, sequenced in a study of CD8 T cells in Susac syndrome. Random hexamers served to reverse transcribe about 0.45 to 1 ug RNA. MiXCR was run by TCRdb on the immunoSEQ multiplex PCR reads, yielding one entry per CDR3 protein. The data contain over 120,000 distinct CDR3 sequences, 85% to 95% of them singletons. The specimen was CD4+ T cells from PBMCs. These receptors were collected from a human donor with Susac syndrome.

This chain links TRBV20-1 with TRBJ2-7; D is unclear. Germline CDR1 is DFQATT and CDR2 is SNEGSKA (reference sequence). Trimming took 3 bases from V and 5 from J, leaving 8 bases between them. CDR3 length: 11 amino acids. The DNA of the CDR3 is TGCAGTGCTAGCCTAAACGACGAGCAGTACTTC. Translation: CSASLNDEQYF.

This rearrangement joins TRBV20-1 to TRBJ1-4; 8 nucleotides agree with TRBD1. Unmatched junction bases numbered 8, after V lost 6 bases and J lost 8 bases. Germline lookup yields CDR1 DFQATT and CDR2 SNEGSKA (reference sequence). The CDR3 is 13 amino acids. CDR3 nucleotide sequence: TGCAGTGCCTTCGGACAGGGACCCGAAAAACTGTTTTTT. The encoded protein is CSAFGQGPEKLFF.

The table lists this clonotype with a count of one. This chain uses TRBV2 with TRBJ1-1, with D hard to call. CDR3 length equals 14 residues. Germline V gene sequence: CDR1 SNHLY, CDR2 FYNNEI. V dropped 1 base and J dropped 2 bases, with 8 bases sitting between them. CDR3 coding DNA: TGTGCCAGCAGTGAAGGGTCAGCAAACACTGAAGCTTTCTTT. The encoded protein is CASSEGSANTEAFF. The full variable domain, in which reference TRBV2 and TRBJ1-1 provide the parts outside the CDR3, is EPEVTQTPSHQVTQMGQEVILRCVPISNHLYFYWYRQILGQKVEFLVSFYNNEISEKSEIFDDQFSVERPDGSNFTLKIRSTKLEDSAMYFCASSEGSANTEAFFGQGTRLTVV.

DNA of the CDR3: TGTGCCAGCAGTTTAGGAACCACAGGGGTTAATACGCAGTATTTT. Translated, it gives CASSLGTTGVNTQYF. The rearrangement joins TRBV28 to TRBJ2-3, with TRBD1 matching 7 bases. The germline CDR1 and CDR2 sequences are MDHEN and SYDVKM. J lost 7 bases, V lost 2 bases, and 9 bases had no gene match. The CDR3 totals 15 residues. The full variable domain, its missing parts supplied by reference TRBV28 and TRBJ2-3, is DVKVTQSSRYLVKRTGEKVFLECVQDMDHENMFWYRQDPGLGLRLIYFSYDVKMKEKGDIPEGYSVSREKKERFSLILESASTNQTSMYLCASSLGTTGVNTQYFGPGTRLTVL.

The V and J genes are TRBV5-1 and TRBJ1-1, with unresolved D. V shed 3 bases and J shed 0 bases, with 6 bases lying between them. CDR3 length equals 13 residues. Germline values: CDR1 SGHRS, CDR2 YFSETQ. The CDR3 loop is CASSWALNTEAFF. The CDR3 DNA reads TGCGCCAGCAGCTGGGCCTTGAACACTGAAGCTTTCTTT.

Only one count was recorded for this clonotype. V gene TRBV15 combines with J gene TRBJ1-1, with D hard to call. Per germline, CDR1 LNHNV and CDR2 YYDKDF (reference sequence). The CDR3 runs to 14 residues. The germline V and J ends were trimmed by 1 base and 5 bases, with 11 bases remaining between them. CDR3 DNA: TGTGCCACCAGCAGAGTTTTTGGGGAGACTGAAGCTTTCTTT. Translating it yields CATSRVFGETEAFF.

The chain is built from TRBV20-1 and TRBJ2-1; no clear D gene. Trimming took 6 bases from V and 8 from J, leaving 14 bases between them. CDR3 size: 12 residues. The V gene's germline CDR1 is DFQATT and CDR2 SNEGSKA (reference sequence). CDR3 protein: CSAGSGPHEQFF. The CDR3 bases are TGCAGTGCCGGATCAGGTCCCCATGAGCAGTTCTTC.

The chain has TRBV12-3 or TRBV12-4 and TRBJ1-5; D gene ambiguous. Trimming shortened V by 7 bases and J by 1 base, and 17 bases separated the two germline ends. The CDR3 spans 16 residues. DNA of the CDR3: TGTGCCAGCACTCCCGGCGGGAGTTCGAGCAATCAGCCCCAGCATTTT. Translation: CASTPGGSSSNQPQHF.

This clonotype was detected only a few times. The chain recombines TRBV28 with TRBJ1-1; D is unresolved. V was trimmed by 5 bases and J by 0 bases, leaving 4 bases between them. This CDR3 is built from 12 residues. Germline CDR1 MDHEN, CDR2 SYDVKM. The CDR3 DNA reads TGTGCCAGCAGTCCTTTGAACACTGAAGCTTTCTTT. Translated, it gives CASSPLNTEAFF.

This chain links TRBV7-9 with TRBJ2-2; 10 positions match TRBD2. The CDR3 length is 15 residues. V lost 5 bases, J lost 3 bases, and 3 bases stayed unmatched. CDR1 and CDR2 from the germline V gene are SEHNR and FQNEAQ (reference sequence). The CDR3: CASSVGTSDTGELFF. The CDR3 DNA reads as TGTGCCAGCAGCGTCGGGACTAGCGACACCGGGGAGCTGTTTTTT. Looking up the rest from reference TRBV7-9 and TRBJ2-2 gives the full variable domain: DTGVSQNPRHKITKRGQNVTFRCDPISEHNRLYWYRQTLGQGPEFLTYFQNEAQLEKSRLLSDRFSAERPKGSFSTLEIQRTEQGDSAMYLCASSVGTSDTGELFFGEGSRLTVL.

In DNA, the CDR3 is TGTGCCAGCAGCTTAGCTGTAGGGACTCAGCCCCAGCATTTT. Translated, it gives CASSLAVGTQPQHF. The chain carries TRBV7-8 and TRBJ1-5; tentatively, D is TRBD1 (5 bases). In germline, CDR1 is SGHVS, CDR2 FQNEAQ. The V end was cut by 0 bases, the J end by 6 bases, with 9 bases between. This CDR3 spans 14 amino acids.

The chain recombines TRBV6-2 or TRBV6-3 with TRBJ2-1, with 11 bases that match TRBD1. Trimming removed 6 bases from V and 3 bases from J; junction bases left unmatched: 7. Germline V CDR1 and CDR2: MNHEY, SVGEGT. The CDR3 totals 16 residues. The CDR3 sequence: CASSPRGQGVYNEQFF. Written as DNA, the CDR3 is TGTGCCAGCAGCCCCCGGGGACAGGGGGTCTACAATGAGCAGTTCTTC.

This chain uses TRBV5-6 with TRBJ2-1; 7 bases fit TRBD1. The CDR3 totals 13 residues. V trimming: 8 bases; J trimming: 6 bases; junction bases outside the gene matches: 8. Per the germline V gene, CDR1 is SGHDT and CDR2 is YYEEEE. The CDR3 bases are TGTGCCAGTACAGGGGTTTCGGGCAATGAGCAGTTCTTC. It is translated as CASTGVSGNEQFF.

The chain links TRBV7-9 to TRBJ2-7; D is perhaps TRBD2 (6 bases). The CDR3 sequence is 16 residues long. Trimming cost V 3 bases and J 0 bases, with 15 bases left between them. Germline CDR1 is SEHNR and CDR2 is FQNEAQ (reference sequence). CDR3 bases: TGTGCCAGCAGCTTCGAATCGGGACTCGGCTCCTACGAGCAGTACTTC. This gives the protein CASSFESGLGSYEQYF.

V and J are TRBV30 and TRBJ2-3, with D possibly matching TRBD1 (6 bases). This CDR3 contains 14 residues. V was shortened by 1 base and J by 3 bases, with 11 bases between the two germline ends. CDR1 and CDR2 from the germline V gene are GTSNPN and SVGIG (reference sequence). The CDR3 DNA is TGTGCCTGGAGTGCAGACAGGATTACAGATACGCAGTATTTT. It translates to CAWSADRITDTQYF. Based on the CDR3 plus reference TRBV30 and TRBJ2-3, the full variable domain is SQTIHQWPATLVQPVGSPLSLECTVEGTSNPNLYWYRQAAGRGLQLLFYSVGIGQISSEVPQNLSASRPQDRQFILSSKKLLLSDSGFYLCAWSADRITDTQYFGPGTRLTVL.